The rows below give T cell receptor beta chains drawn from one sample of a study of T cells in Graves' hyperthyroidism and ophthalmopathy. TCRdb re-derived calls from the multiplex PCR reads in MiXCR, one entry per CDR3 protein. The sample records under 600,000 distinct CDR3 sequences, around 16% being singletons. Sequencing used blood. These receptors came from a woman aged 40-49 years with Graves' ophthalmopathy. Both conserved end residues are part of each CDR3. The order of the fields is J gene, V gene, clone size, CDR3 protein. The listing skips clone size in some rows; elsewhere it reads once, few, many or a size class.

>TRBJ2-3|TRBV5-1|few
CASSPAAGQHTQYF
>TRBJ2-2|TRBV7-3|many
CASSLSGTNTGELFF
>TRBJ2-3|TRBV28|many
CASSLSGSASDTQYF
>TRBJ1-1|TRBV5-1|many
CASSRGQANTEAFF
>TRBJ2-1|TRBV7-8|few
CASTLGGLATANEQFF
>TRBJ2-5|TRBV6-2/TRBV6-3|few
CASSYSASGVRETQYF
>TRBJ2-3|TRBV20-1|-
CSANSHRGVTDTQYF
>TRBJ1-5|TRBV6-8|-
CASNRPNRSNQPQHF
>TRBJ1-1|TRBV19|-
CASSHDLSGLTEAFF
>TRBJ2-2|TRBV7-3|few
CASSFGNAGELFF
>TRBJ2-4|TRBV20-1|-
CSAGGGHSKNIQYF
>TRBJ2-1|TRBV6-2/TRBV6-3|-
CAASGTGGYSEQFF
>TRBJ2-3|TRBV28|-
CASRTGGSGTDAQYF
>TRBJ1-6|TRBV6-1|-
CASSEEAGSPLHF
>TRBJ1-6|TRBV6-1|few
CASSEKGTSSPLHF
>TRBJ2-1|TRBV6-1|many
CASSLTSGGAPSSYNEQFF
>TRBJ1-6|TRBV6-1|many
CASSRGASYNSPLHF
>TRBJ2-2|TRBV12-3/TRBV12-4|-
CASSLRSSGRSRHTGELFF